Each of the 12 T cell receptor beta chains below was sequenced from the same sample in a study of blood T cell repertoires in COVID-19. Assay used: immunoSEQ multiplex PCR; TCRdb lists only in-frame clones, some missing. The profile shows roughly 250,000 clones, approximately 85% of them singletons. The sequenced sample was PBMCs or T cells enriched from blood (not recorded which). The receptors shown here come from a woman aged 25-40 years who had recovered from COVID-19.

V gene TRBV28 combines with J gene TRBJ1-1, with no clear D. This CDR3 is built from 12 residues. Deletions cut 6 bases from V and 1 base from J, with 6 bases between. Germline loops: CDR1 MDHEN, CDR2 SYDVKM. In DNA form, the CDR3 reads TGTGCCAGCAGACAGCCGAACACTGAAGCTTTCTTT. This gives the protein CASRQPNTEAFF.

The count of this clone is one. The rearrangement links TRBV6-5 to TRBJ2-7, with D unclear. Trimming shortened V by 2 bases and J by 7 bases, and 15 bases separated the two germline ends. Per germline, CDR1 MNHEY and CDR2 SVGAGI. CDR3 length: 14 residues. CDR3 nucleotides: TGTGCCAGCAGTTACCAGGTCCCGTCACGGGAGCAGTACTTC. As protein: CASSYQVPSREQYF.

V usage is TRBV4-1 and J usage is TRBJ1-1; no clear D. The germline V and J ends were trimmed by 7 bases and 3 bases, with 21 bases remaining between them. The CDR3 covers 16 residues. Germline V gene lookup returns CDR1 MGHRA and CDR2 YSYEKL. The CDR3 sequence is CASNPSYLRGHTEAFF. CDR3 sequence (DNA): TGCGCCAGCAACCCTTCCTATCTACGGGGTCACACTGAAGCTTTCTTT.

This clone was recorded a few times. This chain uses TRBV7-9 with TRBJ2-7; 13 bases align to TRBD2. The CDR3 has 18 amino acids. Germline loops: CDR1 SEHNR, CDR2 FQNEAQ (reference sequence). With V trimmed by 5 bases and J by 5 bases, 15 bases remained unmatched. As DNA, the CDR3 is TGTGCCAGCAGCATGGTTTTGGGAGGACTAGCGGGAGTCCACGAGCAGTACTTC. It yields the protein CASSMVLGGLAGVHEQYF.

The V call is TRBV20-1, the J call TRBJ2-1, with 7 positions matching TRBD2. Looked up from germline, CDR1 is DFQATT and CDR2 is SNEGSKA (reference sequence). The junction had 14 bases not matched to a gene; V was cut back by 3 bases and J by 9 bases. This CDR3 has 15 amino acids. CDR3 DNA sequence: TGCAGTGCTAGTCCCGCTGGCGGGAGTAACGGTGAGCAGTTCTTC. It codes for CSASPAGGSNGEQFF.

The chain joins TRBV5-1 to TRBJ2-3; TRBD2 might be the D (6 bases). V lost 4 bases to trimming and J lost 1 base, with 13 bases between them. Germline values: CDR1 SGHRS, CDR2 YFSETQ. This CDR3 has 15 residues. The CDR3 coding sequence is TGCGCCAGCAGCCCCCCCGGGGGAGGCACAGATACGCAGTATTTT. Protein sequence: CASSPPGGGTDTQYF.

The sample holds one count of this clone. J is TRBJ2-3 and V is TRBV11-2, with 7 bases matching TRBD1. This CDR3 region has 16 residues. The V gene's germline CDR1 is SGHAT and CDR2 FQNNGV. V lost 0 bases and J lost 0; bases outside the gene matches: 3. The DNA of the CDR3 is TGTGCCAGCAGCTTAGAGACAGGGAAAAGCACAGATACGCAGTATTTT. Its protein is CASSLETGKSTDTQYF.

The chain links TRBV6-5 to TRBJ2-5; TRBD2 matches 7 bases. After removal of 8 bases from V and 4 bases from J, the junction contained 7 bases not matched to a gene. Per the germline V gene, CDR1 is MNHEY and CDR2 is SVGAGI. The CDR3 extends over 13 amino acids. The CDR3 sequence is CASSMGGGETQYF. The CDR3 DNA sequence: TGTGCCAGCTCCATGGGGGGGGGAGAGACCCAGTACTTC.

CDR3 sequence reads: CASRGGTNEAFF. For the CDR3, the DNA is TGTGCCAGCAGAGGCGGGACCAATGAAGCTTTCTTT. This chain links TRBV28 with TRBJ1-1; a possible D gene is TRBD1 (5 bases). The germline V and J ends were trimmed by 6 bases and 7 bases, with 12 bases remaining between them. Germline CDR1 reads MDHEN; CDR2 reads SYDVKM. The CDR3 has 12 residues.

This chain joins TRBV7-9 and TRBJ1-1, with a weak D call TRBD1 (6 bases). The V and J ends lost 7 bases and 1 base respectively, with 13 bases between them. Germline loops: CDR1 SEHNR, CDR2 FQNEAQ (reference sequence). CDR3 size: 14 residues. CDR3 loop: CASNQGQTNTEAFF. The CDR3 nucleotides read TGTGCCAGCAACCAAGGACAGACGAACACTGAAGCTTTCTTT.

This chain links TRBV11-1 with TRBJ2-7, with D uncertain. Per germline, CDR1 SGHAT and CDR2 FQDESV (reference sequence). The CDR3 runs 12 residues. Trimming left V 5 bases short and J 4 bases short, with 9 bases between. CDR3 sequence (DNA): TGTGCCAGCAGCGACACCCCTTACGAGCAGTACTTC. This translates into CASSDTPYEQYF.

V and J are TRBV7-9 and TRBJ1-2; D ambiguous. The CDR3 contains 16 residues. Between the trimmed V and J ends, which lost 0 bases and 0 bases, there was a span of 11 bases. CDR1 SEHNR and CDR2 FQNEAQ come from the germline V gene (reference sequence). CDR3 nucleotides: TGTGCCAGCAGCTTAGCCAGACAACCCACTAACTATGGCTACACCTTC. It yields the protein CASSLARQPTNYGYTF.